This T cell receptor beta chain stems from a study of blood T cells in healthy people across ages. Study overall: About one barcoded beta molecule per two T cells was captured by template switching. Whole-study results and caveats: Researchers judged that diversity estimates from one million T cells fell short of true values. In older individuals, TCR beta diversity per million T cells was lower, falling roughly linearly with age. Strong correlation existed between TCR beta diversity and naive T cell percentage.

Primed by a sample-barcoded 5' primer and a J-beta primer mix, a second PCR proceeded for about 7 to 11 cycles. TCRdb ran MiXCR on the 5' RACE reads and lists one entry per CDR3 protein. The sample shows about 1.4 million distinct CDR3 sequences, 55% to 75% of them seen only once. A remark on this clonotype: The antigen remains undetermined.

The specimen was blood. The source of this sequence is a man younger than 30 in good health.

The CDR3 bases are TGCGCCAGCAGCTTCTCTTTAGCAAGAGAGGCCAAAAACATTCAGTACTTC. Its protein is CASSFSLAREAKNIQYF. The chain is built from TRBV5-1 and TRBJ2-4; D gene unclear. The germline CDR1 and CDR2 sequences are SGHRS and YFSETQ. Trimming shortened V by 2 bases and J by 1 base, and 16 bases separated the two germline ends. The CDR3 spans 17 residues.